These 10 T cell receptor beta chains originate from one sample sequenced in a study of T-cell reconstitution after alpha-beta-depleted transplantation in children. This sample's TCRbeta library carried unique molecular identifier barcodes. TCRdb analysed the PCR reads with MiXCR anew, one entry per CDR3 protein. The table records 400,000 to 500,000 distinct CDR3 sequences, about a tenth of them present only once. The sequences come from PBMCs from the stem cell graft donor, collected from the stem cell graft. These receptors were collected from a human donor who donated a stem cell graft to a child with acute myeloid leukemia.

The chain recombines TRBV10-3 with TRBJ1-1; D unclear. V lost 2 bases, J lost 0 bases, and 10 bases lay in between. The CDR3 has 15 amino acids. From germline, CDR1 is ENHRY and CDR2 SYGVKD. CDR3 loop: CAISETAVLNTEAFF. CDR3 nucleotide sequence: TGTGCCATCAGTGAGACGGCAGTGTTGAACACTGAAGCTTTCTTT.

This clonotype was counted ten times or more. V and J are TRBV7-8 and TRBJ1-5; D gene unclear. The V end was cut by 8 bases, the J end by 5 bases, with 7 bases between. The CDR3 is 11 amino acids. CDR1 is SGHVS, CDR2 FQNEAQ, per germline. DNA of the CDR3: TGTGCCAGCGGGCGGGATCAGCCCCAGCATTTT. This codes for CASGRDQPQHF.

This clonotype has a handful of counts. The rearrangement links TRBV29-1 to TRBJ2-1; 7 bases are shared with TRBD1. J was trimmed by 0 bases and V by 6 bases; bases with no gene match: 5. Looked up from germline, CDR1 is SQVTM and CDR2 is ANQGSEA. This CDR3 is 14 amino acids long. The CDR3 region has the DNA TGCAGCGTCTCCGACAGGGCCTCCTACAATGAGCAGTTCTTC. Translation gives CSVSDRASYNEQFF.

This clonotype was seen ten or more times. This chain connects TRBV20-1 to TRBJ2-7; TRBD1 is a possible D gene (5 bases). The germline V gene has CDR1 DFQATT and CDR2 SNEGSKA (reference sequence). V was clipped by 6 bases and J by 3 bases, with 9 bases between them. This CDR3 spans 11 amino acids. CDR3 nucleotide sequence: TGCAGTGCCCAGACAGTCTACGAGCAGTACTTC. This gives the protein CSAQTVYEQYF.

This chain uses TRBV11-2 with TRBJ2-7, with 8 bases fitting TRBD2. This CDR3 spans 15 amino acids. V lost 5 bases, J lost 7 bases, and 13 bases stayed unmatched. Germline loops: CDR1 SGHAT, CDR2 FQNNGV. Here the CDR3 reads CASSPEADGRGEQYF. The CDR3 bases are TGTGCCAGCAGCCCAGAGGCCGACGGGAGGGGGGAGCAGTACTTC.

This clonotype was recorded a few times. This chain connects TRBV20-1 to TRBJ2-7; D perhaps matches TRBD1 (6 bases). The CDR3 has 13 amino acids. V was clipped by 4 bases and J by 4 bases, with 14 bases between them. Germline V gene sequence: CDR1 DFQATT, CDR2 SNEGSKA (reference sequence). The CDR3 coding sequence is TGCAGTGCTACTCCAGGGGTATCGTACGAGCAGTACTTC. Translating it yields CSATPGVSYEQYF.

The chain employs TRBV10-3 and TRBJ2-2; D remains ambiguous. V gave up 3 bases and J gave up 1 base, with 9 bases separating them. CDR1 and CDR2 from the germline V gene are ENHRY and SYGVKD. The CDR3 has 15 amino acids. CDR3 sequence: CAISEKTRNTGELFF. In nucleotides, the CDR3 is TGTGCCATCAGTGAAAAGACTCGGAACACCGGGGAGCTGTTTTTT.

This clonotype was seen at least ten times. V and J are TRBV27 and TRBJ2-1; TRBD2 might be the D (7 bases). The ends were cut back, 6 bases at V and 1 base at J, with 16 bases in the middle. The germline gives CDR1 MNHEY, CDR2 SMNVEV (reference sequence). CDR3 length: 16 amino acids. For the CDR3, the DNA is TGTGCCAGCAGCGTGATAGGGGGGGGATCCTACAATGAGCAGTTCTTC. Translating gives CASSVIGGGSYNEQFF.

The rearrangement joins TRBV5-5 to TRBJ2-7; 7 bases match TRBD1. This CDR3 is 16 amino acids long. Germline V gives CDR1 SGHKS, CDR2 YYEKEE (reference sequence). The CDR3 spells CANSLSGQGVSYEQYV. DNA of the CDR3: TGTGCCAACAGCTTGTCAGGGCAGGGGGTATCCTACGAGCAGTACGTC.

This clonotype has at least ten counts. V and J are TRBV20-1 and TRBJ2-1; 7 bases fit TRBD2. CDR1 is DFQATT and CDR2 is SNEGSKA in the germline V gene (reference sequence). This CDR3 spans 13 amino acids. The trim removed 5 bases at V and 4 bases at J, leaving 5 bases unmatched. The DNA of the CDR3 is TGCAGTGCTCCCGGACTAGTTTACAATGAGCAGTTCTTC. Amino acid sequence: CSAPGLVYNEQFF.